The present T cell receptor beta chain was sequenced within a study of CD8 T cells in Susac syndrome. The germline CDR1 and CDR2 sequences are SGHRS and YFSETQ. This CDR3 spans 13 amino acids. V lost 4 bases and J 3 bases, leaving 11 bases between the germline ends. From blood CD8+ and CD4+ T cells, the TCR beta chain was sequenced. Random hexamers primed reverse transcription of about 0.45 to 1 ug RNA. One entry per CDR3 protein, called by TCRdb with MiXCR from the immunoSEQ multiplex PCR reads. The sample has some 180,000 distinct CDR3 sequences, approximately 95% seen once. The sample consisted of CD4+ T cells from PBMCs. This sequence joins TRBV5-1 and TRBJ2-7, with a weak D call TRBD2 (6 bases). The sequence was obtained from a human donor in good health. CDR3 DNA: TGCGCCAGCAGCCGCAGCGGGTACTACGAGCAGTACTTC. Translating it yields CASSRSGYYEQYF.